Following are 20 T cell receptor beta chains from one sample sequenced in a study of blood T cell repertoires in COVID-19. Generated by immunoSEQ multiplex PCR, the TCRdb table keeps only in-frame clones and is missing some. The sample carries about 360,000 clones, about 89% recorded once. Material for sequencing was PBMCs or T cells enriched from blood (not recorded which). The receptors come from a man between 25 and 39 years old who had recovered from COVID-19.

The V gene is TRBV6-5, the J gene TRBJ2-7, with 10 bases that match TRBD1. Unmatched junction bases numbered 10, after V lost 7 bases and J lost 7 bases. The CDR3 is made up of 14 amino acids. Germline V gives CDR1 MNHEY, CDR2 SVGAGI. CDR3 amino acids: CASKGTGVSGEQYF. The CDR3 bases are TGTGCCAGCAAAGGGACAGGGGTCTCCGGAGAGCAGTACTTC.

The chain uses TRBV29-1 and TRBJ2-5; D might be TRBD1 (8 bases). The CDR3 extends over 15 amino acids. Trimming stripped 6 bases from V and 4 bases from J, with 21 bases between. From germline, CDR1 is SQVTM and CDR2 ANQGSEA. Here the CDR3 reads CSVGTTTGAGETQYF. DNA of the CDR3: TGCAGCGTCGGGACTACGACAGGGGCGGGAGAGACCCAGTACTTC. The full variable domain, its missing parts supplied by reference TRBV29-1 and TRBJ2-5, is SAVISQKPSRDICQRGTSLTIQCQVDSQVTMMFWYRQQPGQSLTLIATANQGSEATYESGFVIDKFPISRPNLTFSTLTVSNMSPEDSSIYLCSVGTTTGAGETQYFGPGTRLLVL.

V is TRBV6-6 and J is TRBJ1-4, with D maybe TRBD1 (5 bases). V lost 8 bases and J lost 0, with 19 bases in between. Germline loops: CDR1 MNHNY, CDR2 SVGAGI (reference sequence). CDR3 length: 17 residues. As DNA, the CDR3 is TGTGCCAGCGGTCGTTCGCGCAGGGCCCCAACTAATGAAAAACTGTTTTTT. Translated: CASGRSRRAPTNEKLFF.

In its sample, this clone was seen a few times. The chain links TRBV27 to TRBJ1-1; 7 bases are shared with TRBD1. CDR1 is MNHEY and CDR2 is SMNVEV in the germline V gene (reference sequence). The CDR3 loop spans 16 amino acids. Trimming cost V 5 bases and J 6 bases; bases outside gene matches: 15. In DNA, the CDR3 is TGTGCCAGCAGTCGGCTACTGAGACAGGGTTGGGCTGAAGCTTTCTTT. The encoded protein is CASSRLLRQGWAEAFF.

The chain uses TRBV23-1 and TRBJ1-5, with 10 bases matching TRBD1. TRBV23-1 is marked as an open reading frame, function uncertain. After removal of 3 bases from V and 0 bases from J, the junction contained 17 bases not matched to a gene. This CDR3 is built from 21 residues. The CDR3 loop is CASSQPGTGATPTYSNQPQHF. The CDR3 coding sequence is TGCGCCAGCAGTCAGCCCGGGACAGGGGCTACACCAACGTATAGCAATCAGCCCCAGCATTTT.

The chain employs TRBV7-9 and TRBJ2-5; 8 nucleotides match TRBD2. The trim removed 3 bases at V and 1 base at J, leaving 7 bases unmatched. This CDR3 contains 16 residues. Per germline, CDR1 SEHNR and CDR2 FQNEAQ (reference sequence). CDR3 bases: TGTGCCAGCAGCTTTACCGGGACTAGGGGCCAAGAGACCCAGTACTTC. Translation: CASSFTGTRGQETQYF.

V is TRBV5-1 and J is TRBJ2-7; D perhaps matches TRBD1 (5 bases). The CDR3 extends over 14 amino acids. Between the trimmed V and J ends, which lost 0 bases and 2 bases, there was a span of 9 bases. CDR1 is SGHRS, CDR2 YFSETQ, per germline. The CDR3 spells CASSLAQGPYEQYF. DNA for the CDR3: TGCGCCAGCAGCTTGGCCCAGGGCCCCTACGAGCAGTACTTC.

The chain uses TRBV5-1 and TRBJ1-4; 8 positions agree with TRBD1. V gave up 5 bases and J gave up 7 bases; unmatched junction bases: 13. Germline assignment: CDR1 SGHRS and CDR2 YFSETQ. The CDR3 is 16 residues long. The CDR3 DNA reads TGCGCCAGCAGTATTACTACAGGGGGTCAAAGTGAAAAACTGTTTTTT. This gives the protein CASSITTGGQSEKLFF.

The chain couples TRBV6-5 to TRBJ2-7, with D possibly TRBD2 on 5 matching bases. Germline V CDR1 and CDR2: MNHEY, SVGAGI. Trimming removed 5 bases at V and 6 bases at J, with 20 bases between. The CDR3 length is 15 residues. The CDR3 DNA reads as TGTGCCAGCAGTCCATCCGGTGACTATCTGAGCGAGCAGTACTTC. Protein sequence: CASSPSGDYLSEQYF.

This sequence joins TRBV10-3 and TRBJ2-2, with 13 positions matching TRBD2. CDR3 length: 16 residues. Germline CDR1 is ENHRY and CDR2 is SYGVKD. The J segment lost 2 bases and the V segment lost 8 bases, leaving 5 bases of the junction unmatched. The CDR3 spells CAILGTSGENTGELFF. Here the CDR3 DNA reads TGTGCCATCCTCGGGACTAGCGGGGAAAACACCGGGGAGCTGTTTTTT.

This rearrangement joins TRBV10-3 to TRBJ1-1; TRBD1 is a possible D gene (5 bases). The V end was cut by 3 bases, the J end by 2 bases, with 10 bases between. The CDR3 totals 14 residues. CDR1 is ENHRY, CDR2 SYGVKD, per germline. The CDR3 spells CAISDRGGNTEAFF. The CDR3 DNA reads as TGTGCCATCAGTGATAGGGGAGGAAACACTGAAGCTTTCTTT.

This chain joins TRBV19 and TRBJ1-6, with D possibly matching TRBD1 (6 bases). This CDR3 has 16 residues. Deletions cut 4 bases from V and 3 bases from J, with 13 bases between. Germline loops: CDR1 LNHDA, CDR2 SQIVND (reference sequence). The CDR3 DNA reads TGTGCCAGTAGTAACCCGCTGGACAGCTATAATTCACCCCTCCACTTT. Translation gives CASSNPLDSYNSPLHF. Based on the CDR3 plus reference TRBV19 and TRBJ1-6, the full variable domain is DGGITQSPKYLFRKEGQNVTLSCEQNLNHDAMYWYRQDPGQGLRLIYYSQIVNDFQKGDIAEGYSVSREKKESFPLTVTSAQKNPTAFYLCASSNPLDSYNSPLHFGNGTRLTVT.

The rearrangement joins TRBV6-5 to TRBJ1-2, with D unclear. Germline CDR1 MNHEY, CDR2 SVGAGI. Trimming removed 0 bases at V and 6 bases at J, with 5 bases between. The CDR3 runs 12 residues. CDR3 DNA sequence: TGTGCCAGCAGTTACTCATCAGATGGCTACACCTTC. The encoded protein is CASSYSSDGYTF.

The chain combines TRBV5-1 with TRBJ2-2, with D tentatively TRBD1 (5 bases). V lost 7 bases to trimming and J lost 3 bases, with 16 bases between them. The length of the CDR3 is 15 residues. CDR1 is SGHRS and CDR2 is YFSETQ in the germline V gene. The CDR3 here is CASSQQTVYTGELFF. The DNA for the CDR3 is TGCGCCAGCTCCCAACAGACAGTTTACACCGGGGAGCTGTTTTTT. Full variable domain (outside the CDR3, taken from reference TRBV5-1 and TRBJ2-2): KAGVTQTPRYLIKTRGQQVTLSCSPISGHRSVSWYQQTPGQGLQFLFEYFSETQRNKGNFPGRFSGRQFSNSRSEMNVSTLELGDSALYLCASSQQTVYTGELFFGEGSRLTVL.

The CDR3 coding sequence is TGTGCCAGCAGCCCCAGGGGGCTATTTTCCTACGAGCAGTACTTC. Translating it yields CASSPRGLFSYEQYF. V gene TRBV28 combines with J gene TRBJ2-7; 8 bases fit TRBD1. Germline CDR1 MDHEN, CDR2 SYDVKM. The CDR3 extends over 15 amino acids. V gave up 6 bases and J gave up 1 base; unmatched junction bases: 8.

This chain connects TRBV6-5 to TRBJ2-7; perhaps TRBD1 as D (6 bases). The CDR3 has 13 residues. Trimming shortened V by 6 bases and J by 3 bases, and 12 bases separated the two germline ends. Germline CDR1 reads MNHEY; CDR2 reads SVGAGI. This chain's CDR3 is CASRKQQGYEQYF. In DNA, the CDR3 is TGTGCCAGCAGGAAACAACAGGGCTACGAGCAGTACTTC.

The chain links TRBV7-9 to TRBJ2-7; 9 bases fit TRBD1. V was pared by 4 bases and J by 5 bases, with 6 bases of the junction left unmatched. Germline values: CDR1 SEHNR, CDR2 FQNEAQ (reference sequence). The CDR3 is 14 amino acids. Here the CDR3 DNA reads TGTGCCAGCAGCTCTACAGGGGGCCGGAACGAGCAGTACTTC. It encodes CASSSTGGRNEQYF. Full variable domain (remainder filled in from reference TRBV7-9 and TRBJ2-7): DTGVSQNPRHKITKRGQNVTFRCDPISEHNRLYWYRQTLGQGPEFLTYFQNEAQLEKSRLLSDRFSAERPKGSFSTLEIQRTEQGDSAMYLCASSSTGGRNEQYFGPGTRLTVT.

The chain links TRBV5-1 to TRBJ2-2; D remains ambiguous. Trimming stripped 0 bases from V and 2 bases from J, with 8 bases between. Germline values: CDR1 SGHRS, CDR2 YFSETQ. The CDR3 loop spans 15 amino acids. DNA for the CDR3: TGCGCCAGCAGCTTGGCCTTACAAAACACCGGGGAGCTGTTTTTT. This codes for CASSLALQNTGELFF.

The chain links TRBV7-2 to TRBJ1-2; tentative D call: TRBD1 (6 bases). The length of the CDR3 is 15 residues. V gave up 5 bases and J gave up 5 bases, with 18 bases separating them. Germline V CDR1 and CDR2: SGHTA, FQGNSA. For the CDR3, the DNA is TGTGCCAGCAGCCCAGGGGATGGGCTATTTTATGGCTACACCTTC. Translated: CASSPGDGLFYGYTF.

The chain combines TRBV7-2 with TRBJ2-7, with TRBD1 as a possible D gene (7 bases). CDR1 is SGHTA, CDR2 FQGNSA, per germline. Trimming shortened V by 1 base and J by 3 bases, and 16 bases separated the two germline ends. The CDR3 is 16 residues long. The DNA for the CDR3 is TGTGCCAGCAGCTTAGAGGGGGCGGGGAGCGACTACGAGCAGTACTTC. Translation gives CASSLEGAGSDYEQYF.